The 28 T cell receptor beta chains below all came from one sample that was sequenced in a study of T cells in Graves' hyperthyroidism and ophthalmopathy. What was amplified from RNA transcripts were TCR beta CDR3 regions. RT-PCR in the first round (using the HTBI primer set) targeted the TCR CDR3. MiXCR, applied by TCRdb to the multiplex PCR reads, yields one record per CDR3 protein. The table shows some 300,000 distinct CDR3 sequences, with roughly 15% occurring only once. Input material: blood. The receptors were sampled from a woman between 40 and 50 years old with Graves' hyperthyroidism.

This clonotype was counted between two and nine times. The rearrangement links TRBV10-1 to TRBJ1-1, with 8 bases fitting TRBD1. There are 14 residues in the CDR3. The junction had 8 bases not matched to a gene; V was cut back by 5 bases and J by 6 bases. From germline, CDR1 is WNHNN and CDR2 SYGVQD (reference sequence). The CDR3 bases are TGCGCCAGCAGTACCCACAGGGGGTCCGCTGAAGCTTTCTTT. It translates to CASSTHRGSAEAFF.

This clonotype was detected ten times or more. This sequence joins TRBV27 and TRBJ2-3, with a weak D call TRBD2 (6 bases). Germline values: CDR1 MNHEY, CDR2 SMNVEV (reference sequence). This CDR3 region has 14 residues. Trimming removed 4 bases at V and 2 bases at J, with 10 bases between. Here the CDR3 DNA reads TGTGCCAGCAGTTCCAGCGGGCCCACAGATACGCAGTATTTT. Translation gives CASSSSGPTDTQYF.

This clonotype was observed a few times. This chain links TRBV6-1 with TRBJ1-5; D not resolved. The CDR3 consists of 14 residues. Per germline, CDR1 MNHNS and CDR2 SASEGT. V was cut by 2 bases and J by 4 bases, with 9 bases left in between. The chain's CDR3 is CASSEREENQPQHF. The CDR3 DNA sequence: TGTGCCAGCAGTGAAAGAGAGGAGAATCAGCCCCAGCATTTT.

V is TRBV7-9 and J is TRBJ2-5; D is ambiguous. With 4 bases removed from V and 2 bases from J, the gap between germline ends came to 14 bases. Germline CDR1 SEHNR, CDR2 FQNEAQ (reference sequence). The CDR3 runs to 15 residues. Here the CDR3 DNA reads TGTGCCAGCAGCTCTCGGAAAAAACTTCAAGAGACCCAGTACTTC. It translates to CASSSRKKLQETQYF.

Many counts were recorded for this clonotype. The CDR3 loop is CASNGQGGEKLFF. CDR3 bases: TGTGCCAGTAATGGACAGGGAGGTGAAAAACTGTTTTTT. This sequence joins TRBV19 and TRBJ1-4; 8 nucleotides match TRBD1. Per the germline V gene, CDR1 is LNHDA and CDR2 is SQIVND (reference sequence). The V segment lost 7 bases and the J segment 7 bases; nucleotides outside the gene matches: 5. The CDR3 runs 13 residues.

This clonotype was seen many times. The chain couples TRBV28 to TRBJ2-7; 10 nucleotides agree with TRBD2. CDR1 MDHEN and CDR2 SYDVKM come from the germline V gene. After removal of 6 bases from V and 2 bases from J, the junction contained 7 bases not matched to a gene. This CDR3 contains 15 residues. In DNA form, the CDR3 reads TGTGCCAGCAGCCAACCGGGACTAGCGACCTACGAGCAGTACTTC. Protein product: CASSQPGLATYEQYF.

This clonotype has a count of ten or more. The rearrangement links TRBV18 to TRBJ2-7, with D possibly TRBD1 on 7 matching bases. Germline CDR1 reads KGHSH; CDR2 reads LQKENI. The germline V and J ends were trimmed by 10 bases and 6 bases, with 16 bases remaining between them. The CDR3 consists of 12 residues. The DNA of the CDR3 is TGTGCCACCAGGGGGGTGCCAGTCGAGCAGTACTTC. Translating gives CATRGVPVEQYF.

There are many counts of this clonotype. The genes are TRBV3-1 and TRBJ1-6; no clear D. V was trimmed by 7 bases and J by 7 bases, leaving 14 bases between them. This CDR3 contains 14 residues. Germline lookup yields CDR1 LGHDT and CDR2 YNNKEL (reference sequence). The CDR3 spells CASIKAGANSPLHF. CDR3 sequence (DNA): TGTGCCAGCATTAAGGCGGGTGCAAATTCACCCCTCCACTTT.

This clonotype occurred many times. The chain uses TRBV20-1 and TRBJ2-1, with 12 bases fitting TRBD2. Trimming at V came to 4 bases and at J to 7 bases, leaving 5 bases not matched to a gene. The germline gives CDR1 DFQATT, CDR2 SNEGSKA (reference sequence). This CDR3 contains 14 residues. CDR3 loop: CSATLAGGGNEQFF. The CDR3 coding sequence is TGCAGTGCTACGCTAGCGGGAGGGGGTAATGAGCAGTTCTTC.

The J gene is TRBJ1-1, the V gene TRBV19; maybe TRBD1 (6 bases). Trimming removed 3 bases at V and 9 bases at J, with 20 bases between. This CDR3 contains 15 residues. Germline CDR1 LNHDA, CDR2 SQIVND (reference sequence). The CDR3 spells CASSIPSQPGEKAFF. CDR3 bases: TGTGCCAGTAGTATCCCCTCACAACCAGGGGAGAAAGCTTTCTTT.

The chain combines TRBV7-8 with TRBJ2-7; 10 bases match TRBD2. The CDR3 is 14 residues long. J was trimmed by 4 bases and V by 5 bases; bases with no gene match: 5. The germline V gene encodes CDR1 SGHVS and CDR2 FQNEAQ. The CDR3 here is CASSKGTSEYEQYF. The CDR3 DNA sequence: TGTGCCAGCAGCAAAGGGACTAGCGAATACGAGCAGTACTTC. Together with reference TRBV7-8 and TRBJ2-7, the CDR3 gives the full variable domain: GAGVSQSPRYKVAKRGQDVALRCDPISGHVSLFWYQQALGQGPEFLTYFQNEAQLDKSGLPSDRFFAERPEGSVSTLKIQRTQQEDSAVYLCASSKGTSEYEQYFGPGTRLTVT.

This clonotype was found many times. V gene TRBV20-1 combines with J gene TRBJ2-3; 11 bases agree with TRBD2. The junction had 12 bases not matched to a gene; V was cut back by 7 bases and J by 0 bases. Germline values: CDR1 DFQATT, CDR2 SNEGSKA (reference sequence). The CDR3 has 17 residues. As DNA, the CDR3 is TGCAGTGTCCTTAGCGGGAGGGCTCGTCCTAGCACAGATACGCAGTATTTT. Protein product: CSVLSGRARPSTDTQYF.

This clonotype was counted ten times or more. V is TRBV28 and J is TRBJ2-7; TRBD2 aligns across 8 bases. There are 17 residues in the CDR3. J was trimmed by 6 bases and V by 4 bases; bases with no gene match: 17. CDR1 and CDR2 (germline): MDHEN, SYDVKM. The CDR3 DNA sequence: TGTGCCAGCAGTTCCCCCCACAGCGGGAGAACAATGGTCGAGCAGTACTTC. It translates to CASSSPHSGRTMVEQYF. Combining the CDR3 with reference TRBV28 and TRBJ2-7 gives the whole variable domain DVKVTQSSRYLVKRTGEKVFLECVQDMDHENMFWYRQDPGLGLRLIYFSYDVKMKEKGDIPEGYSVSREKKERFSLILESASTNQTSMYLCASSSPHSGRTMVEQYFGPGTRLTVT.

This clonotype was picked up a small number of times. CDR3 coding DNA: TGTGCCAGTAGTATAAGACAGGCCCACGAGCAGTACTTC. The encoded protein is CASSIRQAHEQYF. The chain couples TRBV19 to TRBJ2-7; D possibly corresponds to TRBD1 (6 bases). The CDR3 runs 13 residues. The germline gives CDR1 LNHDA, CDR2 SQIVND (reference sequence). Trimming removed 2 bases at V and 5 bases at J, with 10 bases between. Variable domain in full (rest from reference TRBV19 and TRBJ2-7): DGGITQSPKYLFRKEGQNVTLSCEQNLNHDAMYWYRQDPGQGLRLIYYSQIVNDFQKGDIAEGYSVSREKKESFPLTVTSAQKNPTAFYLCASSIRQAHEQYFGPGTRLTVT.

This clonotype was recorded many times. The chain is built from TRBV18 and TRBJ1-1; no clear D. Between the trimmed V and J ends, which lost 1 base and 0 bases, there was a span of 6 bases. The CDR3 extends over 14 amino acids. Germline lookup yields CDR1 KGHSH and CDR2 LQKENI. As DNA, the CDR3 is TGTGCCAGCTCACCACAAGGAATGAACACTGAAGCTTTCTTT. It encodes CASSPQGMNTEAFF. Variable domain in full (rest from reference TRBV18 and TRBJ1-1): NAGVMQNPRHLVRRRGQEARLRCSPMKGHSHVYWYRQLPEEGLKFMVYLQKENIIDESGMPKERFSAEFPKEGPSILRIQQVVRGDSAAYFCASSPQGMNTEAFFGQGTRLTVV.

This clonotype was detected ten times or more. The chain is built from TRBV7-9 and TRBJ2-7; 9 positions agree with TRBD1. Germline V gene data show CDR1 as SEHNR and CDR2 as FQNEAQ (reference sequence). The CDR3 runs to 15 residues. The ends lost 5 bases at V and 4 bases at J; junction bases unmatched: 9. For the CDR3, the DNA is TGTGCCAGCAGCCCAAGGGGGACAGGGCCATACGAGCAGTACTTC. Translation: CASSPRGTGPYEQYF.

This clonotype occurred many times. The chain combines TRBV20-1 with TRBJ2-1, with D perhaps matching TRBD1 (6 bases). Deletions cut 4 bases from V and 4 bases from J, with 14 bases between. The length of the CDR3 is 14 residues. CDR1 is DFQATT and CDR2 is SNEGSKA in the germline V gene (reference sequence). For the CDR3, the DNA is TGCAGTGCTACCGACAGGTTCAGGTACAATGAGCAGTTCTTC. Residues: CSATDRFRYNEQFF.

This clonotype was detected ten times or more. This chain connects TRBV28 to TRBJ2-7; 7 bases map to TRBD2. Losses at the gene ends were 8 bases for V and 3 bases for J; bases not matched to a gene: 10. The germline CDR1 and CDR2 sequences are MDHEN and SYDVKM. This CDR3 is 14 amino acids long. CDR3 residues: CASGLGGTGYEQYF. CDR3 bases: TGTGCCAGCGGGTTGGGGGGGACTGGCTACGAGCAGTACTTC.

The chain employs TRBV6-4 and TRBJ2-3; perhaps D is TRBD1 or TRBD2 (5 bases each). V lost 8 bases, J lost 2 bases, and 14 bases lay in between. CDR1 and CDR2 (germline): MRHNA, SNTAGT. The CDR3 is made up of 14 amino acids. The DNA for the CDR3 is TGTGCCAGCCTTGAGGGGCCCCTCACAGATACGCAGTATTTT. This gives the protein CASLEGPLTDTQYF.

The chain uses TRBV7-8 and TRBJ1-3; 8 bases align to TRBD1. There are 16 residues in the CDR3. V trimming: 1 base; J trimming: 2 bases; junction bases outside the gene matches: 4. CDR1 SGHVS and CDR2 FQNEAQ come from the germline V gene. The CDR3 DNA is TGTGCCAGCAGCTTAGGGTGGACAGGGCCTGGAAACACCATATATTTT. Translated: CASSLGWTGPGNTIYF. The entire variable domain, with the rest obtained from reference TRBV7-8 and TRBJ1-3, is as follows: GAGVSQSPRYKVAKRGQDVALRCDPISGHVSLFWYQQALGQGPEFLTYFQNEAQLDKSGLPSDRFFAERPEGSVSTLKIQRTQQEDSAVYLCASSLGWTGPGNTIYFGEGSWLTVV.

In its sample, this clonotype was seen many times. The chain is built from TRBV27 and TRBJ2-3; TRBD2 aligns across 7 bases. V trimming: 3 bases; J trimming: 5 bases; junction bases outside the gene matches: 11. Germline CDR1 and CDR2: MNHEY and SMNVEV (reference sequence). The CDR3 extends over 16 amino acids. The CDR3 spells CASSLGGVGRRDTQYF. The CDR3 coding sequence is TGTGCCAGCAGTTTGGGGGGGGTCGGAAGGCGAGATACGCAGTATTTT.

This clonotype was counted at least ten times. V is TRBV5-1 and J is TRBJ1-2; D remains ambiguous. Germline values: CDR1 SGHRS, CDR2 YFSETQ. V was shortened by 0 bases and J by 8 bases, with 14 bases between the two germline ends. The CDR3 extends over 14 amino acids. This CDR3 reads CASSLAPGSWGYTF. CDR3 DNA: TGCGCCAGCAGCTTGGCCCCGGGGTCCTGGGGCTACACCTTC.

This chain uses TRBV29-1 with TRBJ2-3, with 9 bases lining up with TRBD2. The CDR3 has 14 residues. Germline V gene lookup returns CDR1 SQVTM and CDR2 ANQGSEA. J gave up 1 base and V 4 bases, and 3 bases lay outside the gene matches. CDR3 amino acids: CSVASGAGTDTQYF. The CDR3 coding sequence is TGCAGCGTTGCTAGCGGGGCCGGCACAGATACGCAGTATTTT.

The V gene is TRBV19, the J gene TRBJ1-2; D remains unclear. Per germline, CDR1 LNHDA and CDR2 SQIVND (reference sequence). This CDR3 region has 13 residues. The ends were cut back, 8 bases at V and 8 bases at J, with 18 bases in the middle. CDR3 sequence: CASSPTPGGGYTF. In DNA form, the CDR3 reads TGTGCCAGTTCCCCGACCCCAGGCGGAGGCTACACCTTC.

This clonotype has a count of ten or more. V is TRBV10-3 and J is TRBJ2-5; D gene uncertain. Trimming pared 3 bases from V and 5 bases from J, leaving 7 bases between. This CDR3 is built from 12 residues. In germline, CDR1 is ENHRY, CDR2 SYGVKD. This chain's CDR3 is CAISERRETQYF. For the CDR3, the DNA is TGTGCCATCAGTGAAAGGCGGGAGACCCAGTACTTC.

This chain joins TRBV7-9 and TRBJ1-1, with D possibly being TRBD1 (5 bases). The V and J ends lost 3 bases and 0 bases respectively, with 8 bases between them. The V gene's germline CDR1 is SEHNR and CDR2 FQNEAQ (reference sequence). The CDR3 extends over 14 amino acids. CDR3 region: CASSFRGLNTEAFF. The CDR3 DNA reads TGTGCCAGCAGCTTTCGGGGGTTGAACACTGAAGCTTTCTTT.

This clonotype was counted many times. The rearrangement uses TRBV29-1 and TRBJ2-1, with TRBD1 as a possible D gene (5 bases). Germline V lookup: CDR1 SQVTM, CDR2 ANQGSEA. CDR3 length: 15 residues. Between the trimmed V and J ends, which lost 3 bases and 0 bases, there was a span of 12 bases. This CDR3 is CSVEEKGYSYNEQFF. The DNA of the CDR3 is TGCAGCGTTGAGGAGAAGGGGTACTCCTACAATGAGCAGTTCTTC.

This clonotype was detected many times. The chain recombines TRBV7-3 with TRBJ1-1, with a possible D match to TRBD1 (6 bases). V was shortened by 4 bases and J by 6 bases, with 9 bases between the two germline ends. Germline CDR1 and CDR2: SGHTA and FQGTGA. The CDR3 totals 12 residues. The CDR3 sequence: CASSSGGAEAFF. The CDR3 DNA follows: TGTGCCAGCAGCTCCGGGGGCGCTGAAGCTTTCTTT.